Listed here is a single TCR beta chain. This sample is part of a study of T cells in Graves' hyperthyroidism and ophthalmopathy. Study information: Peripheral blood was acquired at first diagnosis, ahead of any therapy whatsoever.

Trimming took 9 bases from V and 0 from J, leaving 12 bases between them. This CDR3 has 13 residues. Germline V gives CDR1 SGHRS, CDR2 YFSETQ. The study based diagnoses on clinical symptoms, serum thyroxine and TRAb, thyroid ultrasound and orbital computed tomography. PBMCs came from about 10 ml fresh peripheral blood. Amplified TCR beta CDR3 regions came from RNA transcripts. TCR CDR3 underwent first-round RT-PCR with the HTBI primer set. TCRdb called the multiplex PCR reads again in MiXCR, with one record for every CDR3 protein. The sample holds a few hundred thousand distinct CDR3 sequences; less than 20% are singletons and the top ten take roughly 7.3%.

Sequencing was performed on blood. The genes are TRBV5-1 and TRBJ1-2; D not resolved. The TCR originated in a woman in her thirties with Graves' hyperthyroidism. The CDR3, as DNA: TGCGCCACCCGGGAAACATCTAACTATGGCTACACCTTC. Protein: CATRETSNYGYTF. Variable domain in full (rest from reference TRBV5-1 and TRBJ1-2): KAGVTQTPRYLIKTRGQQVTLSCSPISGHRSVSWYQQTPGQGLQFLFEYFSETQRNKGNFPGRFSGRQFSNSRSEMNVSTLELGDSALYLCATRETSNYGYTFGSGTRLTVV.